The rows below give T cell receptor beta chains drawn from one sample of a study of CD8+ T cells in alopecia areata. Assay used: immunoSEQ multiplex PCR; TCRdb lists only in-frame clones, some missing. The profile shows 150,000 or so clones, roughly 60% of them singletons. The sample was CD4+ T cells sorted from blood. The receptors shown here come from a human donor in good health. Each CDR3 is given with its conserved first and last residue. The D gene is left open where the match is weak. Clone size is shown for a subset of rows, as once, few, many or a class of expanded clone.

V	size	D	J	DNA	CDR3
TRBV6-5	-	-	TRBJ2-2	TGTGCCAGCGCCCGAGGCACCGGGGAGCTGTTTTTT	CASARGTGELFF
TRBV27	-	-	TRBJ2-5	TGTGCCAGCAGTCAGGACCGGGGGACGTCTCGCCAGTACTTC	CASSQDRGTSRQYF
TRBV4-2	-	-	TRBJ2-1	TGTGCCAGCAGCCAAGGTCTAGCGCGGAGGGTCTTC	CASSQGLARRVF
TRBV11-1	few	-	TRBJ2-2	TGTGCCAGCAGCTTAGAGTCAGCGGGGGAGCTGTTTTTT	CASSLESAGELFF
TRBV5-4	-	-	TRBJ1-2	TGTGCCAGCAGCTCCTGGACAGTCGGCTACACCTTC	CASSSWTVGYTF
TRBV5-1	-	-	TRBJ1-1	TGCGCCAGCAGCTACCACAGGGACGCTGAAGCTTTCTTT	CASSYHRDAEAFF
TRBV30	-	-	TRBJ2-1	TGTGCCTGGAGGGGTACCGACAATGAGCAGTTCTTC	CAWRGTDNEQFF
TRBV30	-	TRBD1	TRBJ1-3	TGTGCCTGGGGGACAGACTCTGGAAACACCATATATTTT	CAWGTDSGNTIYF
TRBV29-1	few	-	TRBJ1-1	TGCAGCGTTGTCACATTGAACACTGAAGCTTTCTTT	CSVVTLNTEAFF
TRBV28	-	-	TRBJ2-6	TGTGCCAGCAGTTTAGGGGGCAGCGGGGCCAACGTCCTGACTTTC	CASSLGGSGANVLTF
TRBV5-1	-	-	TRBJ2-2	TGCGCCAGCAGCTGGGACGGTCGCAAGGACACCGGGGAGCTGTTTTTT	CASSWDGRKDTGELFF
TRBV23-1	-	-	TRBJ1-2	TGCGCCAGCAGTCAGCAGGGGATGTGCTATGGCTACACCTTC	CASSQQGMCYGYTF
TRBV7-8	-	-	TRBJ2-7	TGTGCCAGCAGCGCGCTACAGTACTCCTACGAGCAGTACTTC	CASSALQYSYEQYF
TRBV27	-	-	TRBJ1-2	TGTGCCAGCAGTGTCAATGGGGGGATACCGTATGGCTACACCTTC	CASSVNGGIPYGYTF
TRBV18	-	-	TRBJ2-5	TGTGCCAGCTCACCATTGCCGGGAGTGAGTCAGGAGACCCAGTACTTC	CASSPLPGVSQETQYF
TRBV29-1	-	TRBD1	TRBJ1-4	TGCAGCGTTGTCCAGGGGGCTTTATCTAATGAAAAACTGTTTTTT	CSVVQGALSNEKLFF
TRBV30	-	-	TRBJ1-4	TGTGCCTGGTGCGAAGGGGAGTCTAATGAAAAACTGTTTTTT	CAWCEGESNEKLFF
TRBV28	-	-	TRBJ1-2	TGTGCCAGCAGTTTCCGACAGCACTATGGCTACACCTTC	CASSFRQHYGYTF
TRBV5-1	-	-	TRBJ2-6	TGCGCCAGCAGCTTTGTTGAATTACAGCTGATGGTCAACGTCCTGACTTTC	CASSFVELQLMVNVLTF
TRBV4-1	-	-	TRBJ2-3	TGCGCCAGCAGCCTTCAGTGGGGCACAGATACGCAGTATTTT	CASSLQWGTDTQYF
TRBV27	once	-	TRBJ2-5	TGTGCCAGCACAACGAGACGGTTCGGGGGTCATGGAGAGACCCAGTACTTC	CASTTRRFGGHGETQYF
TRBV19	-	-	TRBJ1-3	TGTGCCAGTAGTATAGCTCTGATCTCTGGAAACACCATATATTTT	CASSIALISGNTIYF
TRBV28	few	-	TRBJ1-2	TGTGCCAGCAACCCCGGGGCCTATGGCTACACCTTC	CASNPGAYGYTF
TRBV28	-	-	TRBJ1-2	TGTGCCAGCAGTTTAAATCTTCTGGGCTACACCTTC	CASSLNLLGYTF
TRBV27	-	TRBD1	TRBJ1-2	TGTGCCAGCAGTGACAGGGCCACCTATGGCTACACCTTC	CASSDRATYGYTF
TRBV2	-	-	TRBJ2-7	TGTGCCAGCAGCGTAGGATGGGCCCCCTACGAGCAGTACTTC	CASSVGWAPYEQYF
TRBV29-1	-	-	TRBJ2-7	TGCAGCGTCGGACCAGGCTACGAGCAGTACTTC	CSVGPGYEQYF
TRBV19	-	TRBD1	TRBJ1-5	TGTGCCAGTAGCACGACAGGGACCAATCAGCCCCAGCATTTT	CASSTTGTNQPQHF